This paragraph reports one T cell receptor (beta chain). What it recognizes is unknown. One end of the junction is discordant with germline, which a read error may explain. Profiling relied on immunoSEQ multiplex PCR, and the TCRdb table lists in-frame clones only, not all of them. The sample lists over 9,000 clones; about 90% were seen once. The data are from a study of T cells after posttransplantation cyclophosphamide. Whole-study results and caveats: Tissue-infiltrating T cells from skin or gut overlapped little with blood T cells.

This CDR3 has 11 residues. Germline CDR1 reads MGHRA; CDR2 reads YSYEKL. A marrow graft followed busulfan-fludarabine conditioning, with cyclophosphamide on days +3 and +4. This specimen consisted of PBMCs, obtained after allogeneic stem cell transplant with posttransplant cyclophosphamide. This receptor was obtained from a female patient between 30 and 45 years old who received an allogeneic stem cell transplant from an unrelated donor, was CMV-positive, and had no GVHD. Some of the T cells might come from the graft donor. This chain uses TRBV4-1 with TRBJ2-7, with a possible D match to TRBD1 (5 bases). CDR3 DNA sequence: TGCGCCAGCAGCCAAGGCGGCTGGACATCCTTC. Its translation: CASSQGGWTSF.